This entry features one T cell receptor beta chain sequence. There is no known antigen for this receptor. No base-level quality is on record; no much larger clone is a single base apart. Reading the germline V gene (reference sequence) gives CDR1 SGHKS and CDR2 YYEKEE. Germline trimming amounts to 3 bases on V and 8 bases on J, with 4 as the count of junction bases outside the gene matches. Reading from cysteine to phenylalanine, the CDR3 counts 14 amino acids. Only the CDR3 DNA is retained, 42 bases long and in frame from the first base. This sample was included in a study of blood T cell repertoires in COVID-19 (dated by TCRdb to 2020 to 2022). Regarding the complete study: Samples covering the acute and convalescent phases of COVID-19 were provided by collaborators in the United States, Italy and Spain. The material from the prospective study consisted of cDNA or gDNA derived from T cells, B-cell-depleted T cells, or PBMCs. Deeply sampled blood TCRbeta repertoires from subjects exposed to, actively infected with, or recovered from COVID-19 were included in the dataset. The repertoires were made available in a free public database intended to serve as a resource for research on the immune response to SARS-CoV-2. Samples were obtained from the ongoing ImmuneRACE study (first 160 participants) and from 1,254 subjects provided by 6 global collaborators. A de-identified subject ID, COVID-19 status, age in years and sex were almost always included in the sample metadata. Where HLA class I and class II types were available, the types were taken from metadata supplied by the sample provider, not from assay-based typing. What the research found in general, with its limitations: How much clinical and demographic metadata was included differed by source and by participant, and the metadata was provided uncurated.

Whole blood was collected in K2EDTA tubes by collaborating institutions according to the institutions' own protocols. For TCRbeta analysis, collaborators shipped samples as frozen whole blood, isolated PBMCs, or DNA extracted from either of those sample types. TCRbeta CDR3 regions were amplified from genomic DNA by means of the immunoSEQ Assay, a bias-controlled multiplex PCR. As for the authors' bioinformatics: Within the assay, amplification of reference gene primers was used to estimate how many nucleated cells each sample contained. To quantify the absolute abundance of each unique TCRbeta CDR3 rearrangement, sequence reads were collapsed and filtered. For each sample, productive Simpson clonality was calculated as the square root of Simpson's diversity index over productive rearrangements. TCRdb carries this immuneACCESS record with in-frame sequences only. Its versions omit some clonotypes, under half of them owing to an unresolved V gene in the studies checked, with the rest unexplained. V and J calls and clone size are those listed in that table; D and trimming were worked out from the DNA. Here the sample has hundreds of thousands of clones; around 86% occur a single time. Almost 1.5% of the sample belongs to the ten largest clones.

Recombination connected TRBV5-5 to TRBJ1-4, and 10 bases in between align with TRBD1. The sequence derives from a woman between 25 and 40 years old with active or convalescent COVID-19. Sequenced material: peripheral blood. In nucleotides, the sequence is TGTGCCAGCAGCTCGGGGACAGGGGACGAAAAACTGTTTTTT. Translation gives CASSSGTGDEKLFF.